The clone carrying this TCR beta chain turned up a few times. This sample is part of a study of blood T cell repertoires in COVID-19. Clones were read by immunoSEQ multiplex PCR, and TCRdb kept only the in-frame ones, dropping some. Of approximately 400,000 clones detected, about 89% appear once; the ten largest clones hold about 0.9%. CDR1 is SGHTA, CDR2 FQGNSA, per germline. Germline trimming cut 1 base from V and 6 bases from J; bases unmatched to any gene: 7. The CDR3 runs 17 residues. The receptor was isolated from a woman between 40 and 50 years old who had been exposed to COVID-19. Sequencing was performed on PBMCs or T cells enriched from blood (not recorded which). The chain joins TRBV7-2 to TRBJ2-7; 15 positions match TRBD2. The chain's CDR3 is CASSLELRGLAGGEQYF. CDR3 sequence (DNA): TGTGCCAGCAGCTTAGAACTTCGGGGACTAGCGGGGGGCGAGCAGTACTTC.